This is a list of T cell receptor beta chains from one sample in a study of shared clonotypes between healthy human individuals. Method: immunoSEQ multiplex PCR; TCRdb's copy keeps in-frame clones and lacks some. The sample lists a few million clones; more than 85% were seen once. What was sequenced was naive CD4+ T cells from PBMCs. Every receptor here comes from a man aged 18 to 30 in good health. Some clones in this sample may be carry-over from other donors' samples. CDR3s include the opening cysteine and the closing phenylalanine or tryptophan. D genes are given only for firm matches. Clone size is shown for a subset of rows, as once, few, many or a class of expanded clone.

V	size	D	J	DNA	CDR3
TRBV4-2	-	-	TRBJ2-2	TGTGCCAGCAGCCAACCCCTCCCCGAGCCCTCACCCGGGGAGCTGTTTTTT	CASSQPLPEPSPGELFF
TRBV5-5	-	TRBD2	TRBJ2-3	TGTGCCAGCAGCTTGGGGAGCGGGAGCCCCTACACAGATACGCAGTATTTT	CASSLGSGSPYTDTQYF
TRBV7-2	-	-	TRBJ1-1	TGTGCCAGCAGCCCACTCCGCGGTGAAGCTTTCTTT	CASSPLRGEAFF
TRBV4-1	-	-	TRBJ2-1	TGCGCCAGCAGCCAGGGTAGTGGACGCCGAAGCTCCTACAATGAGCAGTTCTTC	CASSQGSGRRSSYNEQFF
TRBV5-1	-	-	TRBJ1-1	TGCGCCAGCAGCGCCGGGTGGGACACTGAAGCTTTCTTT	CASSAGWDTEAFF
TRBV28	-	-	TRBJ2-5	TGTGCCAGCAGGAGGCAGATGCAAGAGACCCAGTACTTC	CASRRQMQETQYF
TRBV29-1	-	TRBD2	TRBJ2-2	TGCAGCGTCAGAACGCTAGCGGGTACCGGGGAGCTGTTTTTT	CSVRTLAGTGELFF
TRBV7-2	-	TRBD1	TRBJ2-5	TGTGCCAGCAGCCAAATGAAAACAGGGGGCGGTTGGGAGACCCAGTACTTC	CASSQMKTGGGWETQYF
TRBV11-2	-	TRBD1	TRBJ1-1	TGTGCCAGCAGCCTCCGCTTGGGCAGGGGGGAAACTAACACTGAAGCTTTCTTT	CASSLRLGRGETNTEAFF
TRBV28	-	-	TRBJ2-7	TGTGCCAGCGGGCCTTTAGCCGCGTTGGCCTACGAGCAGTACTTC	CASGPLAALAYEQYF
TRBV28	-	TRBD1	TRBJ1-2	TGTGCCAGCAGCACCGGGACAGGGTTTGGCTACACCTTC	CASSTGTGFGYTF
TRBV28	-	-	TRBJ1-1	TGTGCCAGCAGTTTATACGGGGGGCCCAGCACTGAAGCTTTCTTT	CASSLYGGPSTEAFF
TRBV28	-	-	TRBJ1-2	TGTGCCAGCAGTTCCCCTCTCGGAAGGGGGATTAACTATGGCTACACCTTC	CASSSPLGRGINYGYTF
TRBV28	-	-	TRBJ1-2	TGTGCCAGCAGCTTATCTGCGGGGGCGGGAAACTATGGCTACACCTTC	CASSLSAGAGNYGYTF
TRBV11-2	-	-	TRBJ2-5	TGTGCCAGCAGCGTTCAAGAGACCCAGTACTTC	CASSVQETQYF
TRBV6-5	-	-	TRBJ1-5	TGTGCCAGCAGGGCCCCCGGGGGCGGCAATCAGCCCCAGCATTTT	CASRAPGGGNQPQHF
TRBV13	once	-	TRBJ2-3	TGTGCCAGCAGCTCCGGGACTAGCACAGATACGCAGTATTTT	CASSSGTSTDTQYF
TRBV5-4	-	TRBD2	TRBJ2-5	TGTGCCAGCAGCTTGGCACTAGCGGGGGGGGAGACCCAGTACTTC	CASSLALAGGETQYF
TRBV9	-	TRBD2	TRBJ2-5	TGTGCCAGCAGCGTAATGGCCGCGGGGGGGAAGGAGACCCAGTACTTC	CASSVMAAGGKETQYF
TRBV18	-	-	TRBJ1-1	TGTGCCAGCTCACCCCAGGGTAGGGACACTGAAGCTTTCTTT	CASSPQGRDTEAFF
TRBV28	once	-	TRBJ2-7	TGTGCCAGCAGTTTCGCGGTAGCGAGCTCCTACGAGCAGTACTTC	CASSFAVASSYEQYF
TRBV6-1	-	-	TRBJ1-1	TGTGCCAGCAGTGAATGGGGGGGCCAGGGCACTGAAGCTTTCTTT	CASSEWGGQGTEAFF
TRBV14	-	TRBD1	TRBJ2-1	TGTGCCAGCAGCCCTTGGACAGGATCCTACAATGAGCAGTTCTTC	CASSPWTGSYNEQFF
TRBV6-5	-	-	TRBJ2-2	TGTGCCAGCAGTATTACTCACCGGGGCGGGGAGCTGTTTTTT	CASSITHRGGELFF
TRBV2	once	-	TRBJ2-1	TGTGCCAGCAGTGAAGCCCGGGCGGGTGAGCAGTTCTTC	CASSEARAGEQFF
TRBV29-1	-	TRBD1	TRBJ1-5	TGCAGCGTCGGACAGGGGGTAGGGCAGCCCCAGCATTTT	CSVGQGVGQPQHF
TRBV28	once	TRBD1	TRBJ1-2	TGTGCCAGCAGTCATAGGACAGGAGACCGGGGCTACACCTTC	CASSHRTGDRGYTF
TRBV9	-	TRBD2	TRBJ2-1	TGTGCCAGCAGCGTAGCGGCAGGGAGGGTCGGGTACAATGAGCAGTTCTTC	CASSVAAGRVGYNEQFF
TRBV29-1	-	TRBD2	TRBJ2-5	TGCAGCGTTAGTGGGCGGACTAGTGAGGAGACCCAGTACTTC	CSVSGRTSEETQYF
TRBV28	-	-	TRBJ2-7	TGTGCCAGCAGGCCCGCCGACAGGACATCTACTTTTTTTGATTCGTTC	CASRPADRTSTFFDSF
TRBV5-1	-	-	TRBJ2-7	TGCGCCAGCAGCTGGACGGCCGGCTCCTACGAGCAGTACTTC	CASSWTAGSYEQYF
TRBV5-1	-	-	TRBJ1-5	TGCGCCAGCAGCTTGGATGTGGGGCAGCCCCAGCATTTT	CASSLDVGQPQHF
TRBV29-1	-	TRBD1	TRBJ2-3	TGCAGCGTTGCTGCAGGGGGCATAAAAGATACGCAGTATTTT	CSVAAGGIKDTQYF
TRBV6-5	-	TRBD2	TRBJ2-3	TGTGCCAGCAGTTTTGGACTAGCGGGAGGGACAGATACGCAGTATTTT	CASSFGLAGGTDTQYF
TRBV9	few	-	TRBJ1-1	TGTGCCAGCAGCGTAGTCCCGGGTGAATGGACTGAAGCTTTCTTT	CASSVVPGEWTEAFF
TRBV23-1	-	TRBD2	TRBJ2-7	TGCGCCAGCAGTCGCCCCTCGATGGCCCAACTAGCGGGAGGGCCAGAGCAGTACTTC	CASSRPSMAQLAGGPEQYF
TRBV7-9	-	TRBD1	TRBJ2-5	TGTGCCAGCAGCCTCCGACAGGGAAGCGAGACCCAGTACTTC	CASSLRQGSETQYF
TRBV28	-	-	TRBJ2-3	TGTGCCAGCAGTTACGGGGCTGTCACAGATACGCAGTATTTT	CASSYGAVTDTQYF
TRBV7-8	-	-	TRBJ2-7	TGTGCCAGCAGCTTTGGATCCTACGAGCAGTACTTC	CASSFGSYEQYF
TRBV7-2	-	-	TRBJ2-1	TGTGCCAGCAGCCCCAAGGCTAGCTCCTACAATGAGCAGTTCTTC	CASSPKASSYNEQFF
TRBV2	-	-	TRBJ2-5	TGTGCCAGCAGTCGCCACCAGGGGGGGGAGACCCAGTACTTC	CASSRHQGGETQYF
TRBV30	-	-	TRBJ1-1	TGTGCCTGGACCCAGTGGGACACTGAAGCTTTCTTT	CAWTQWDTEAFF
TRBV5-1	-	TRBD1	TRBJ2-2	TGCGCCAGCAGCTCGACAGGGTTAAACACCGGGGAGCTGTTTTTT	CASSSTGLNTGELFF
TRBV19	-	-	TRBJ2-2	TGTGCCAGTAGGAAGGGACAGAACACCGGGGAGCTGTTTTTT	CASRKGQNTGELFF
TRBV18	-	TRBD2	TRBJ2-1	TGTGCCAGCTCACCTACTAGCGGGAGCAATGAGCAGTTCTTC	CASSPTSGSNEQFF
TRBV5-1	-	TRBD1	TRBJ1-1	TGCGCCAGCAGCATGACAGGGGGCGCTGGGACTGAAGCTTTCTTT	CASSMTGGAGTEAFF
TRBV6-1	-	TRBD1	TRBJ1-5	TGTGCCAGCAGTGAGTTCCGGGACAGGGCCAATCAGCCCCAGCATTTT	CASSEFRDRANQPQHF
TRBV6-6	-	TRBD1	TRBJ2-4	TGTGCCAGCAGTTTTACCCCGACAGGGATGGAGTACTTC	CASSFTPTGMEYF
TRBV27	few	-	TRBJ2-7	TGTGCCAGCAGACAGGTGGGCTACGAGCAGTACTTC	CASRQVGYEQYF
TRBV5-1	-	TRBD1	TRBJ1-2	TGCGCCAGCAGCTTGGACGGGACAGTCTATGGCTACACCTTC	CASSLDGTVYGYTF
TRBV7-9	-	-	TRBJ1-2	TGTGCCAGCAGCTTAGTCCCGGGACCGAACTATGGCTACACCTTC	CASSLVPGPNYGYTF
TRBV28	-	-	TRBJ1-1	TGTGCCAGCGGACACCAGAGGGGGGCTGGGGGCACTGAAGCTTTCTTT	CASGHQRGAGGTEAFF
TRBV19	-	TRBD1	TRBJ2-7	TGTGCCAGTAGTAGAGGGACAGTCCCTGGCGAGCAGTACTTC	CASSRGTVPGEQYF